This entry describes one T cell receptor beta chain. In its sample, this clonotype was seen once. It lacks a known antigen. It has no much larger one-base neighbor in the sample; base qualities were not kept. One read provides weak support. The sample belongs to a study of vaccination and CD4 T cells after COVID-19 (dated by TCRdb to the early 2020s). For context, the study as a whole: Convalescent patients had a positive SARS-CoV-2 result on nasal swab PCR, and of these patients, some ten had mild disease and one had severe disease. Post-COVID blood samples were collected from convalescent patients a median of approximately 93 days after diagnosis, with a range of roughly 35 to 170 days. The cultures were stimulated with overlapping spike peptide pools from SARS-CoV-2 and from the common cold coronaviruses HCoV-NL63, HCoV-OC43 and HCoV-229E. Six males and four females were included in the convalescent cohort, with two Hispanic individuals, seven Caucasians, two Asians and one multiracial person represented. Each participant got two doses of either the Pfizer-BioNTech BNT162b2 vaccine (n=8) or the Moderna mRNA-1273 vaccine (n=2). Post-vaccine blood samples were obtained a median of roughly 75 days after the second vaccine dose, with a range of roughly 14 to 241 days. In control cultures, a CEFX viral epitope pool was used as positive control, an HIV-1 Nef peptide pool was used as negative control, or no peptide was added. The spike-specific CD4+ TCR repertoire was compared before and after mRNA vaccination in over nine COVID-19 convalescent patients and a few infection-naive healthy vaccine recipients. General findings and caveats noted by the study authors: Of the vaccine-specific clones in convalescent patients, 304 of 307, or nearly all, reacted only to SARS-CoV-2 spike and did not cross-react with common cold coronaviruses. Among the post-vaccine SARS-CoV-2-reactive clones in convalescent patients, a median around 90% showed up only after vaccination, which suggests vaccine-specific priming. Only a relatively small number of convalescent patients were included in the study, and early timepoints following natural infection were not analyzed. The median number of SARS-CoV-2-reactive clonotypes rose from 20 to 25 after infection to a few dozen after vaccination, but the change was not significant.

The library was made by PCR. DNA from cultured CD4+ T cells was subjected to TCR sequencing with the Oncomine TCR Beta short-read assay at the Johns Hopkins FTIC core. The QIAamp micro DNA kit was used to extract genomic DNA from the cultured CD4+ T cells. Oncomine TCR Beta libraries made from cultured CD4+ T cells were pooled using unique dual indexes and sequenced on an Illumina iSeq 100. Concerning the study's data processing: Non-productive sequences were removed, and CDR3s that did not start with C, did not end with F or W, or were shorter than 7 amino acids were discarded. Antigen-specific clonotypes were identified using the MANAFEST web application through comparison of peptide-stimulated wells with reference and other culture wells. Positive clones required FDR below 0.05, an odds ratio above 5, and productive frequency above 0.1% in at least two of three replicate wells. A clonotype was classed as cross-reactive if the clonotype showed significant expansion both in SARS-CoV-2 spike wells and in at least one common cold coronavirus spike condition. Levenshtein distances (stringdist) and unrooted phylogenetic trees (ape) in R version 3.6.1 were used to assess CDR3 homology. In TCRdb, the public reads were trimmed at Q25 with fastp and aligned with MiXCR, with productive beta chains retained. Under each unique CDR3 protein, matching rows form one entry showing the most common genes and DNA. The V and J calls shown here were made by TCRdb, not taken from the authors' results. This sample is represented by over 15,000 distinct CDR3 sequences; around half of them were singletons. The ten top clones hold about 20% of the sample.

The CDR3, cysteine through phenylalanine, is 15 amino acids long. Only the CDR3 portion is preserved as DNA: 45 bases, with reading frame beginning at the first base. Germline trimming: 5 bases from V, 4 bases from J; junction bases outside gene matches: 8. Taken from the germline V gene, the CDR1 and CDR2 loops are SGHTA and FQGNSA. The sample's treatment or condition, from its label and the paper: approximately 10-day PBMC culture with coronavirus spike peptide pools or control peptides (ViraFEST assay). The ViraFEST assay was used in the study, in which antigen-specific T cells were expanded with peptide pools and expanded clonotypes were subsequently identified by TCR sequencing. The convalescent patients' positive SARS-CoV-2 PCR tests were from March to December 2020, which was before the Alpha, Beta and Delta variants emerged in the United States. PBMCs were cultured at under 2.5 million per well in IMDM supplemented with approximately 5% human AB serum and about 10 IU/ml IL-2, with about 10 ug/ml peptide pools added. On days 3 and 7, half of the culture medium was replaced with fresh IL-2-containing medium. Once the cells had been in culture for about 10 days, the EasySep CD4+ T cell isolation kit was used to isolate CD4+ T cells by negative selection. Ficoll-Paque Plus gradient centrifugation was used to isolate PBMCs from whole blood, and the isolated PBMCs were then either used fresh or cryopreserved at -140C. Each culture condition was generally run in triplicate wells.

The source material was CD4+ T cells from blood, cultured in vitro, sampled before SARS-CoV-2 vaccination. The sequence was obtained from a human donor who had recovered from COVID-19. Rearrangement joined TRBV7-2 to TRBJ2-5; 9 central bases correspond to TRBD2. The DNA sequence is given as TGTGCCAGCAGCCCAATAGCGGGAGAGGGAGAGACCCAGTACTTC. It is translated as CASSPIAGEGETQYF.